The clone carrying this T cell receptor beta chain was detected many times. The ends lost 5 bases at V and 8 bases at J; junction bases unmatched: 5. This CDR3 is built from 14 residues. Germline loops: CDR1 SGHTA, CDR2 FQGNSA. A process of 5'RACE template switching, which added a universal primer site and UMIs, was used to make TCR cDNA. MiXCR, applied by TCRdb to the 5' RACE reads, yields one record per CDR3 protein. The table lists some 220,000 distinct CDR3 sequences, 2.5% to 3.5% of them singletons. This sample was taken from a study of T cells after yellow fever vaccination. The TCR originated in a man aged 18 to 30 who received the YFV17D yellow fever vaccine. Sample: CD4+ T cells sorted from PBMCs, taken 10 days after the yellow fever booster vaccination. This chain joins TRBV7-2 and TRBJ2-1, with TRBD2 identical over 11 bases. The CDR3 sequence is CASSGLAGGDEQFF. In nucleotides, the CDR3 is TGTGCCAGCAGCGGTCTAGCGGGGGGAGATGAGCAGTTCTTC. Combining the CDR3 with reference TRBV7-2 and TRBJ2-1 gives the whole variable domain GAGVSQSPSNKVTEKGKDVELRCDPISGHTALYWYRQSLGQGLEFLIYFQGNSAPDKSGLPSDRFSAERTGGSVSTLTIQRTQQEDSAVYLCASSGLAGGDEQFFGPGTRLTVL.